This TCR beta chain was profiled in a study of CD8 T cells in ankylosing spondylitis. Study outcomes and limitations: Ankylosing spondylitis blood appeared to carry a characteristic TCR beta motif of roughly 8 highly homologous variants.

Making the TCR beta libraries involved quantitative 5'-RACE with molecular barcodes. TCRdb processed the 5' RACE reads anew with MiXCR; each CDR3 protein has one entry. The table has 130,000 or so distinct CDR3 sequences, 17% seen once. As concerns this clonotype: The antigen remains undetermined.

CDR3 length equals 15 residues. Losses at the gene ends were 3 bases for V and 1 base for J; bases not matched to a gene: 3. The sequenced sample was blood, either unsorted or a sorted T cell fraction (not recorded which). The rearrangement links TRBV12-3 or TRBV12-4 to TRBJ2-3; 8 positions match TRBD2. The source of this sequence is a male donor with ankylosing spondylitis. DNA of the CDR3: TGTGCCAGCAGTTTCGGGGGGGCTCGCACAGATACGCAGTATTTT. It encodes CASSFGGARTDTQYF.